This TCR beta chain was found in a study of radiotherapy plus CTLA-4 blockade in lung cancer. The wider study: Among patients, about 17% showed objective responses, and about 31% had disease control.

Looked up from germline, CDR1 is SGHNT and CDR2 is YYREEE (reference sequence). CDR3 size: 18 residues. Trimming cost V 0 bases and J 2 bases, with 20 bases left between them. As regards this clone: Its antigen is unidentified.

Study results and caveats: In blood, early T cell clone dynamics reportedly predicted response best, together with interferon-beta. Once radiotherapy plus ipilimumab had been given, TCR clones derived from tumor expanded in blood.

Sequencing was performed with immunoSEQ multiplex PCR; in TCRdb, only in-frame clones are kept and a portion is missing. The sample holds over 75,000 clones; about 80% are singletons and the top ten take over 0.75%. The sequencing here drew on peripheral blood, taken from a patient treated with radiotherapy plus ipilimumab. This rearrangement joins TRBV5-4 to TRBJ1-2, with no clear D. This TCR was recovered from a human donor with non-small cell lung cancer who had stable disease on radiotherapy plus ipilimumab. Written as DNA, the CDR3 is TGTGCCAGCAGCTTGGAGCGGTCGGCAGAGAGATTAAACTATGGCTACACCTTC. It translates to CASSLERSAERLNYGYTF.